This TCR beta chain was sequenced in a study of cytotoxic CD8 clonotypes in ibrutinib-treated CLL (dated by TCRdb to 2020 to 2023). For the wider study: In this cohort, approximately 14 patients were treatment-naive and ten to eleven were relapsed/refractory, while about 17 had unmutated IGHV. Every remission and progressive disease sample was obtained while ibrutinib was still being received by the patients. The response samples were drawn at a median of approximately 11 months into treatment, with a range of roughly 6 to 40 months. Cryopreserved peripheral blood mononuclear cells were collected before treatment, at response, and at either disease progression or sustained remission. An average of about 250,000 productive templates and tens of thousands of productive rearrangements was obtained per sample. Of the roughly 79 people in the trial, around 26 had longitudinal samples available. Partial responses were observed in some 24 patients and complete responses in 2; after a median follow-up of 68 months, remission was maintained in around 14 patients and progression was observed in some twelve.

A MiSeq instrument was used for deep resolution sequencing, which targeted depths ranging from 1 in 1 million up to 1 in 200,000 T cells, with coverage averaging 10x for each clonotype. The immunoSEQ hsTCRB Kit was used to generate TCR beta libraries. Processing in the source paper ran as follows. Data were analyzed with ImmunoSEQ Data Assistant and ImmunoSEQ Analyzer, with V, D and J genes assigned per IMGT definitions. Clonality, which ranges from 0 to 1, was calculated as one minus the normalized Shannon entropy of productive rearrangement frequencies. Only overrepresented clonotypes making up at least 0.05% of each patient's repertoire were included in the public clonotype analysis. Some twelve age-matched healthy donor repertoires from immuneACCESS were used as controls for clonality. TCRdb obtained this table from immuneACCESS and retained in-frame rearrangements with V and J assigned. These tables miss some clones; where compared with another copy, unresolved V genes account for less than half of the shortfall, and the remainder is unexplained. V and J calls and clone size are given by that table; D and trimming were obtained from the DNA. This sample gives 150,000 to 250,000 clones in total; 72% of them show up just once. The ten largest make up around an eighth of the sample.

This clone was counted only a few times. Its antigen is not yet known. Qualities for individual bases were not recorded, and no much larger clone is one base off. V is pared back by 0 bases and J by 5 bases, with 11 bases lying between the germline termini. Measured from the cysteine to the phenylalanine, the CDR3 is 14 residues long. The DNA shown is the 42-base CDR3, in frame from base 1. Taken from the germline V gene, the CDR1 and CDR2 loops are SGHRS and YFSETQ. Summary of the overall study and its limitations: Public clonotypes were rare and either shrank or stayed stable during treatment, and the rise in clonality at ibrutinib response reflected expansion of private clonotypes. Baseline clonality was found to be higher than that of age-matched healthy donors and was strongly correlated with circulating CD8+ T-cell counts. At ibrutinib response clonality went up, during sustained remission it held steady, and at progression it dropped back toward baseline. Sustained-remission and progressing patients did not have matched sampling times, and lymph node repertoires were not examined.

Interpreted using the paper, the time point label stands for: 20 to 25 months on ibrutinib. For TCR beta library preparation, roughly 2 micrograms of genomic DNA was extracted from cryopreserved PBMCs. Longitudinal blood samples from CLL patients on ibrutinib monotherapy underwent high-throughput TCR beta sequencing. The patients took part in an open-label, single-center phase 2 trial of ibrutinib monotherapy. Recombination linked TRBV5-1 to TRBJ1-2; the D segment could be TRBD1, given 5 matching bases. Here the sequenced sample was PBMCs, taken after 24 months of ibrutinib treatment. The sequence was obtained from a human donor with chronic lymphocytic leukemia. The CDR3 loop reads CASSLVEGTYGYTF. At the DNA level, the sequence is TGCGCCAGCAGCTTGGTAGAGGGGACGTATGGCTACACCTTC.